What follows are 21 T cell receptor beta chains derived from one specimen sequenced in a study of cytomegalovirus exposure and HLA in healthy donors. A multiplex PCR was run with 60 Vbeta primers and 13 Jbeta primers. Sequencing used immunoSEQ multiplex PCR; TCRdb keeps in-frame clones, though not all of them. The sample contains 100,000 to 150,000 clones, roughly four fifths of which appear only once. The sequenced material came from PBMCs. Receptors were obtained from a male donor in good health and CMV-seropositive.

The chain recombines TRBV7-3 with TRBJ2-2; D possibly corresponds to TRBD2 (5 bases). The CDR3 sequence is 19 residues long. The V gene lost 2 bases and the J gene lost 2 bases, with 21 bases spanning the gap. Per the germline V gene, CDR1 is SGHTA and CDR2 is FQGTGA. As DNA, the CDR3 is TGTGCCAGCAGCTTAGTGGCTAGCCTTACTTTTGCCAACACCGGGGAGCTGTTTTTT. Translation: CASSLVASLTFANTGELFF.

The chain's CDR3 is CAWSGASGHNEQFF. Here the CDR3 DNA reads TGTGCCTGGAGTGGGGCTAGCGGCCACAATGAGCAGTTCTTC. The chain links TRBV30 to TRBJ2-1; 7 bases map to TRBD2. CDR1 is GTSNPN, CDR2 SVGIG, per germline (reference sequence). The CDR3 runs to 14 residues. Unmatched junction bases numbered 5, after V lost 1 base and J lost 5 bases.

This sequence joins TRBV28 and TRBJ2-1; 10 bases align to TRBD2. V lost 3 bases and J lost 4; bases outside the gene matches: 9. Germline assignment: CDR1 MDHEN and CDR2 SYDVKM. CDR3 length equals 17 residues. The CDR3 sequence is CASSLNVLAGVYNEQFF. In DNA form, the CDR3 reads TGTGCCAGCAGTTTGAACGTTCTAGCGGGAGTATACAATGAGCAGTTCTTC.

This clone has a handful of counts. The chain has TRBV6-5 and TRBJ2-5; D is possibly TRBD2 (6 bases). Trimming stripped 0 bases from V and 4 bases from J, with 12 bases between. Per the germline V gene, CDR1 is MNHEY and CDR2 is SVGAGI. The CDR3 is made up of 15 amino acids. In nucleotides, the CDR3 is TGTGCCAGCAGTTACTCCTTCTCGGGGGTAGAGACCCAGTACTTC. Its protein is CASSYSFSGVETQYF.

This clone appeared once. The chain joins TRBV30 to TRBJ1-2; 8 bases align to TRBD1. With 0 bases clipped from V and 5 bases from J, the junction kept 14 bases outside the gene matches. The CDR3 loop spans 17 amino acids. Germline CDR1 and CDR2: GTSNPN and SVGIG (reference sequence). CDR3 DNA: TGTGCCTGGAGTGTCTTCGTGGGGAACAGGGGGTTATATGGCTACACCTTC. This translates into CAWSVFVGNRGLYGYTF.

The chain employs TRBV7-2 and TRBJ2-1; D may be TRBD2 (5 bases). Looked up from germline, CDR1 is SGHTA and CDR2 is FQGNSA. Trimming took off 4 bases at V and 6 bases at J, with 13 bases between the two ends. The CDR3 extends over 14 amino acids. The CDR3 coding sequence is TGTGCCAGCAGCTCGCCGACCCGGGGCAATGAGCAGTTCTTC. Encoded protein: CASSSPTRGNEQFF.

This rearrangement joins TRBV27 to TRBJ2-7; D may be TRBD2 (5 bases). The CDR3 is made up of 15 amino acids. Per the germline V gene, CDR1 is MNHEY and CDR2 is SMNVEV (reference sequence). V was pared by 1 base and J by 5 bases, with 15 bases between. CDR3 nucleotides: TGTGCCAGCAGTTTATACTACCCTGGTAGCGACGAGCAGTACTTC. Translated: CASSLYYPGSDEQYF.

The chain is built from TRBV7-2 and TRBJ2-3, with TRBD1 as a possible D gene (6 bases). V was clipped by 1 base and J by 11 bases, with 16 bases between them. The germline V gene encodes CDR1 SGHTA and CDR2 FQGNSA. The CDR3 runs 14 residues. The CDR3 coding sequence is TGTGCCAGCAGCTTAGACCCACAGGGCTGGATGCAGTATTTT. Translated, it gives CASSLDPQGWMQYF.

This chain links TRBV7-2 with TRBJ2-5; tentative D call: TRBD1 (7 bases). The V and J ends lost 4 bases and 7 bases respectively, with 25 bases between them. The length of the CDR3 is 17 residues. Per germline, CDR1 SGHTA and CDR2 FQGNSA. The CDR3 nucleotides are TGTGCCAGCAGCTGGCTGGGGGGACAGAGATCGGAGCGGACCCAGTACTTC. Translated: CASSWLGGQRSERTQYF. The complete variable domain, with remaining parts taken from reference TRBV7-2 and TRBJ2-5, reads GAGVSQSPSNKVTEKGKDVELRCDPISGHTALYWYRQSLGQGLEFLIYFQGNSAPDKSGLPSDRFSAERTGGSVSTLTIQRTQQEDSAVYLCASSWLGGQRSERTQYFGPGTRLLVL.

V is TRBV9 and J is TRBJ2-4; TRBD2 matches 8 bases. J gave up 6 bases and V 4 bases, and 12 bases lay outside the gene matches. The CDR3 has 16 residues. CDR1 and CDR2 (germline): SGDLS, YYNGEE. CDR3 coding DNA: TGTGCCAGCAGCCCTCAAGGGAGGCTAGCGGGAAACATTCAGTACTTC. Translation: CASSPQGRLAGNIQYF.

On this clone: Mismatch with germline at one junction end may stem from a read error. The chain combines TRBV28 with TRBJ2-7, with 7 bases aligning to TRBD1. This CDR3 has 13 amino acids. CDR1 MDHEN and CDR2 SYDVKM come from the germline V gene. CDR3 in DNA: TGTGCCAGCAGTTTATCCACTCGGGACAGCCGTCACTTC. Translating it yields CASSLSTRDSRHF.

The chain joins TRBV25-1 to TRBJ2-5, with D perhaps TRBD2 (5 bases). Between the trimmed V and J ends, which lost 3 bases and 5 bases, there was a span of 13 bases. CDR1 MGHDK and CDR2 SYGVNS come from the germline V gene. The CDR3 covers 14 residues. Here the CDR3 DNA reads TGTGCCAGCAGTGACTTCGTGGGAGTGGAGACCCAGTACTTC. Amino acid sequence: CASSDFVGVETQYF.

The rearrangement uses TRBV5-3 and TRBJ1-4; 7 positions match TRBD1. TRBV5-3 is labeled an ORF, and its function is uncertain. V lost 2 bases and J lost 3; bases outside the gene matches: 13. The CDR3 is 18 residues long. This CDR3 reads CARSLSPQGPGANEKLFF. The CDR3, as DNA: TGTGCCAGAAGCTTATCTCCACAGGGGCCCGGAGCTAATGAAAAACTGTTTTTT.

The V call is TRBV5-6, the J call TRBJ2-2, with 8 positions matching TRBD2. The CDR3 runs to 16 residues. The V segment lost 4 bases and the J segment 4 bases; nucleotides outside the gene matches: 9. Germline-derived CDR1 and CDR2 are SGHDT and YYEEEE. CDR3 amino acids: CASSPLAGGFTGELFF. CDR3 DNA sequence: TGTGCCAGCAGCCCCCTGGCGGGAGGTTTCACCGGGGAGCTGTTTTTT.

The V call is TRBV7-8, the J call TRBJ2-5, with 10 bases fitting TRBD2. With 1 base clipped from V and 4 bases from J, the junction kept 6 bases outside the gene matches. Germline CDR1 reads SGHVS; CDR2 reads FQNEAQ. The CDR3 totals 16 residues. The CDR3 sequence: CASSLGAGGMRETQYF. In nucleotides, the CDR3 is TGTGCCAGCAGCTTAGGAGCGGGAGGGATGAGAGAGACCCAGTACTTC.

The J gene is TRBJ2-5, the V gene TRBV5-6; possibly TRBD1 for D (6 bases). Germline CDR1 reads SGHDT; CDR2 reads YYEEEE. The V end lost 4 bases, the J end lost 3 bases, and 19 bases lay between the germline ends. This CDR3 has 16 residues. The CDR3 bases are TGTGCCAGCAGCCCCAAGGACAGAAGCGGAGAAGAGACCCAGTACTTC. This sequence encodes CASSPKDRSGEETQYF.

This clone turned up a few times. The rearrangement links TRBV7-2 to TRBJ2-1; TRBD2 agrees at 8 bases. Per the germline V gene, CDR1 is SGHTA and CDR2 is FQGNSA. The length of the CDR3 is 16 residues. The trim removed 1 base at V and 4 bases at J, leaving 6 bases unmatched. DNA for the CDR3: TGTGCCAGCAGCTTAGACGGGACTAGACAGTACAATGAGCAGTTCTTC. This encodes CASSLDGTRQYNEQFF.

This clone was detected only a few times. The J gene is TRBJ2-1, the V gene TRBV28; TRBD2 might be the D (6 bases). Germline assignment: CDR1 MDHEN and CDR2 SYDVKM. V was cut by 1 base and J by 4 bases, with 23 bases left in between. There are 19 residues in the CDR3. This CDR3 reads CASSLSLILREEPYNEQFF. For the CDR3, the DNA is TGTGCCAGCAGTTTATCCCTCATCCTCAGGGAGGAACCGTACAATGAGCAGTTCTTC. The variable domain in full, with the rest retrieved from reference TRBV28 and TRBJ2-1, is DVKVTQSSRYLVKRTGEKVFLECVQDMDHENMFWYRQDPGLGLRLIYFSYDVKMKEKGDIPEGYSVSREKKERFSLILESASTNQTSMYLCASSLSLILREEPYNEQFFGPGTRLTVL.

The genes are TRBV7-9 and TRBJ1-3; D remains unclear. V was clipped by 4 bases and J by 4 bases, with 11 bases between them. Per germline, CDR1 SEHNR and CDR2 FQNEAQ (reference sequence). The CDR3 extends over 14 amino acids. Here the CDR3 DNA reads TGTGCCAGCAGCTCCCTGGGCGACGGAAACACCATATATTTT. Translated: CASSSLGDGNTIYF.

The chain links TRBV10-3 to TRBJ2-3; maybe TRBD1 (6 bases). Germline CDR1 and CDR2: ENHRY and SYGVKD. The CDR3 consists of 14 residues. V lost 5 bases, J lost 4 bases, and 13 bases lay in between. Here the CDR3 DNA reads TGTGCCATCAGTTCACAGGGAAGGGCAGATACGCAGTATTTT. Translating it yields CAISSQGRADTQYF.

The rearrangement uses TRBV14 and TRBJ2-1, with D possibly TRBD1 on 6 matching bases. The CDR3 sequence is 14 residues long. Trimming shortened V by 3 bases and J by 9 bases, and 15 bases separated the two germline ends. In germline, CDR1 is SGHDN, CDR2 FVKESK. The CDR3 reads CASSHVNRAGEQFF. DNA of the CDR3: TGTGCCAGCAGCCACGTCAACAGGGCTGGTGAGCAGTTCTTC. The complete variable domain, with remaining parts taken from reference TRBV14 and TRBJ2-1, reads EAGVTQFPSHSVIEKGQTVTLRCDPISGHDNLYWYRRVMGKEIKFLLHFVKESKQDESGMPNNRFLAERTGGTYSTLKVQPAELEDSGVYFCASSHVNRAGEQFFGPGTRLTVL.